This T cell receptor (beta chain) was sequenced for a study of T cell clones after liver transplantation. For the study at large: Three of the eight recipients were HCV-positive; the rest had non-autoimmune, non-viral transplant indications. Until 12-24 months post-transplant, subjects got standard immunosuppression and no induction. General study findings and limits: A significant post-transplant drop in circulating graft-donor-reactive CD4 TCRbeta sequences occurred in most of the 8 subjects.

Assay: immunoSEQ multiplex PCR; the TCRdb copy retains only in-frame clones and omits some. The table has under 150,000 clones, about nine tenths seen once. Concerning this clone itself: The antigen is unknown.

The CDR3 has 18 amino acids. This material consisted of CD4+ T cells from blood, taken 12 months after liver transplant. The chain is built from TRBV21-1 and TRBJ1-5; the listed D gene, TRBD1, was not tested against the DNA. TRBV21-1 is a pseudogene segment. This TCR was sampled from a human patient who received a liver transplant. Some of these T cells may belong to the graft donor. CDR3 sequence: CASSKGTGKGDSNQPQHF. CDR3 nucleotide sequence: TGTGCCAGCAGCAAAGGGACAGGGAAAGGTGATAGCAATCAGCCCCAGCATTTT.